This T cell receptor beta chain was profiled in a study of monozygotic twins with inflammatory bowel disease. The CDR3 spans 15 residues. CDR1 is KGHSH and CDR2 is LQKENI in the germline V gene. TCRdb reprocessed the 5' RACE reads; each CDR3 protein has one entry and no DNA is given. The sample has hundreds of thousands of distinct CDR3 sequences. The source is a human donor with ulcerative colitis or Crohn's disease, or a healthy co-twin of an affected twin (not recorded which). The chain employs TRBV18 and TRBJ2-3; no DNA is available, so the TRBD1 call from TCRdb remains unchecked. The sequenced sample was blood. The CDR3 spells CASSPVAGVTDTQYF.